Shown below are 10 T cell receptor beta chains from a single sample sequenced in a study of human T cells and chemical hapten exposure. Time point: patch test 2, 6 weeks after DPC sensitization. Documented treatment: therapeutic diphenylcyclopropenone sensitization with weekly scalp DPC. TCRdb re-analysed the RACE reads in MiXCR, keeping a single row per CDR3 protein. The sample shows approximately 80,000 distinct CDR3 sequences, under 11% of them seen only once. Material: whole blood, obtained in connection with sensitization to the hapten diphenylcyclopropenone (DPC). All receptors derive from a woman between 50 and 59 years old with alopecia areata. Some clones in this sample may be carry-over from other donors' samples.

This chain uses TRBV19 with TRBJ2-1; D remains ambiguous. The CDR3 contains 15 residues. Germline V lookup: CDR1 LNHDA, CDR2 SQIVND (reference sequence). Trimming took off 1 base at V and 12 bases at J, with 19 bases between the two ends. The CDR3 spells CASSIGPGAGSSQFF. Written as DNA, the CDR3 is TGTGCCAGTAGTATAGGGCCGGGCGCCGGATCTTCGCAGTTCTTC. The full variable domain, completed using reference TRBV19 and TRBJ2-1, is DGGITQSPKYLFRKEGQNVTLSCEQNLNHDAMYWYRQDPGQGLRLIYYSQIVNDFQKGDIAEGYSVSREKKESFPLTVTSAQKNPTAFYLCASSIGPGAGSSQFFGPGTRLTVL.

In this sample, this clonotype turned up many times. The chain is built from TRBV6-6 and TRBJ2-7; 7 nucleotides match TRBD2. Trimming at V came to 2 bases and at J to 2 bases, leaving 6 bases not matched to a gene. CDR3 size: 15 residues. Germline loops: CDR1 MNHNY, CDR2 SVGAGI (reference sequence). CDR3 sequence reads: CASSYRAGPTYEQYF. The CDR3 bases are TGTGCCAGCAGTTACCGAGCGGGGCCGACCTACGAGCAGTACTTC.

In its sample, this clonotype was seen many times. The V and J genes are TRBV5-1 and TRBJ2-1; 15 bases match TRBD2. This CDR3 is 18 amino acids long. Trimming removed 3 bases from V and 4 bases from J; junction bases left unmatched: 8. Germline V lookup: CDR1 SGHRS, CDR2 YFSETQ. The CDR3 protein is CASSYESGTSGGYNEQFF. The CDR3 DNA follows: TGCGCCAGCAGCTACGAATCCGGGACTAGCGGGGGGTACAATGAGCAGTTCTTC.

V usage is TRBV5-6 and J usage is TRBJ1-1, with unresolved D. Germline V gene sequence: CDR1 SGHDT, CDR2 YYEEEE. V shed 0 bases and J shed 1 base, with 7 bases lying between them. The CDR3 runs 14 residues. DNA of the CDR3: TGTGCCAGCAGCTTGGTAGGGCCGAACACTGAAGCTTTCTTT. This codes for CASSLVGPNTEAFF.

J is TRBJ2-5 and V is TRBV28; D gene uncertain. CDR1 and CDR2 (germline): MDHEN, SYDVKM. V was shortened by 6 bases and J by 1 base, with 15 bases between the two germline ends. The CDR3 loop spans 15 amino acids. The CDR3 coding sequence is TGTGCCAGCAGCCGAACCTGGGCGCTCCAAGAGACCCAGTACTTC. Residues: CASSRTWALQETQYF.

Of note for this clonotype: A much bigger clone sits one base away, suggesting this may be a read error. The chain uses TRBV29-1 and TRBJ2-3, with D perhaps TRBD1 or TRBD2 (5 bases each). The CDR3 is made up of 15 amino acids. Germline V gene lookup returns CDR1 SQVTM and CDR2 ANQGSEA. CDR3 DNA: TGCAGCGTTGAAGGCAGCGGAGAGGCGACAGTTACGCAGTATTTT. This translates into CSVEGSGEATVTQYF.

In this sample, this clonotype turned up many times. This chain links TRBV15 with TRBJ2-1; TRBD2 agrees at 12 bases. V shed 2 bases and J 8 bases; nucleotides not matched to a gene: 4. Germline V gene sequence: CDR1 LNHNV, CDR2 YYDKDF (reference sequence). The length of the CDR3 is 15 residues. CDR3 protein: CATSRRTSGNDEQFF. In DNA form, the CDR3 reads TGTGCCACCAGCAGACGGACTAGCGGGAATGATGAGCAGTTCTTC.

This clonotype was seen a handful of times. The chain carries TRBV19 and TRBJ1-5; weak D call: TRBD1 (6 bases). The germline V gene encodes CDR1 LNHDA and CDR2 SQIVND (reference sequence). The CDR3 loop spans 14 amino acids. V shed 2 bases and J shed 6 bases, with 11 bases lying between them. CDR3 in amino acids: CASSISGGGQPQHF. CDR3 coding DNA: TGTGCCAGTAGTATATCGGGGGGCGGTCAGCCCCAGCATTTT. Looking up the rest from reference TRBV19 and TRBJ1-5 gives the full variable domain: DGGITQSPKYLFRKEGQNVTLSCEQNLNHDAMYWYRQDPGQGLRLIYYSQIVNDFQKGDIAEGYSVSREKKESFPLTVTSAQKNPTAFYLCASSISGGGQPQHFGDGTRLSIL.

This clonotype was seen a few times. The chain has TRBV7-8 and TRBJ2-5, with no clear D. The CDR3 consists of 12 residues. Germline V gives CDR1 SGHVS, CDR2 FQNEAQ. V was pared by 5 bases and J by 5 bases, with 9 bases between. CDR3: CASSGMLETQYF. In nucleotides, the CDR3 is TGTGCCAGCAGCGGAATGCTGGAGACCCAGTACTTC.

This clonotype was found many times. The rearrangement uses TRBV29-1 and TRBJ1-4, with TRBD1 identical over 7 bases. The CDR3 contains 12 residues. Germline V lookup: CDR1 SQVTM, CDR2 ANQGSEA. Trimming removed 5 bases from V and 3 bases from J; junction bases left unmatched: 0. The CDR3 coding sequence is TGCAGCGTTCAGGGGGCTAATGAAAAACTGTTTTTT. Translating gives CSVQGANEKLFF.